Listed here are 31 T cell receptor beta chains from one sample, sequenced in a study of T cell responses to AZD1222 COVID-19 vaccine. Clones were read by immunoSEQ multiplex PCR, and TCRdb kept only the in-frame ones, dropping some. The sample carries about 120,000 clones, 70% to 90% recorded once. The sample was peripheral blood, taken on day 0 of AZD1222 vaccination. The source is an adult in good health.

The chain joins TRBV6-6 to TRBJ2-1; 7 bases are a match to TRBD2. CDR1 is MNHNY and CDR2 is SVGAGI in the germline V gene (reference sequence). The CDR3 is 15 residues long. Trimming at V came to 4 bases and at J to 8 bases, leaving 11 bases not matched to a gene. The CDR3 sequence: CASSSLGGTGDEQFF. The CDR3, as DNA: TGTGCCAGCAGTTCCCTGGGAGGGACTGGCGATGAGCAGTTCTTC.

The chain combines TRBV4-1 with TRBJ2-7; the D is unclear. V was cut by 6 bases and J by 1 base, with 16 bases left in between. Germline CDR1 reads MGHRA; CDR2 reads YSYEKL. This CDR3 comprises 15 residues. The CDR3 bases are TGCGCCAGCAGTTGGTTGCCTCATGGTTCCTACGAGCAGTACTTC. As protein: CASSWLPHGSYEQYF.

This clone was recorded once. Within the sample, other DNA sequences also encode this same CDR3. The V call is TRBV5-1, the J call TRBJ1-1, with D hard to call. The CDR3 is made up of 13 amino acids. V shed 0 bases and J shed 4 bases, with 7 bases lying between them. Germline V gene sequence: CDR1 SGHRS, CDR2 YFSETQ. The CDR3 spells CASSLEVGTEAFF. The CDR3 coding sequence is TGCGCCAGCAGCTTGGAAGTAGGCACTGAAGCTTTCTTT.

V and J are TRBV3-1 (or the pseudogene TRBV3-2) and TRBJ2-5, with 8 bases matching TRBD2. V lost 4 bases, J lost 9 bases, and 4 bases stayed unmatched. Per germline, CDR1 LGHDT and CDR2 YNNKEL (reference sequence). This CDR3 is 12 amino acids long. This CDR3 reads CASSPRGGPQYF. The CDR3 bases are TGTGCCAGCAGCCCCCGGGGGGGTCCCCAGTACTTC.

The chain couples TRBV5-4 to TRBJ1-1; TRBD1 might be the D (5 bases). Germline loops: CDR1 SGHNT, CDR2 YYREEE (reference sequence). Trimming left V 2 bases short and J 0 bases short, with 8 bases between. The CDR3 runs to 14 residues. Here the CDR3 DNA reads TGTGCCAGCAGCTTAGGGGCTGTGAACACTGAAGCTTTCTTT. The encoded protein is CASSLGAVNTEAFF.

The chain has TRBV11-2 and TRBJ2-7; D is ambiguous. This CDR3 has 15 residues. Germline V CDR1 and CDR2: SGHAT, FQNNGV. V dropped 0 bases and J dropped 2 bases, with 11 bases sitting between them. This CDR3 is CASSLDLVSAYEQYF. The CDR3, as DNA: TGTGCCAGCAGCTTAGACCTAGTCTCAGCCTACGAGCAGTACTTC. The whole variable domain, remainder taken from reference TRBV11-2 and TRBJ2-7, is EAGVAQSPRYKIIEKRQSVAFWCNPISGHATLYWYQQILGQGPKLLIQFQNNGVVDDSQLPKDRFSAERLKGVDSTLKIQPAKLEDSAVYLCASSLDLVSAYEQYFGPGTRLTVT.

The CDR3 DNA reads as TGCAGTGCAAGTTCAGGTCGGGTTCTGAATCAGCCCCAGCATTTT. This codes for CSASSGRVLNQPQHF. The chain combines TRBV20-1 with TRBJ1-5; D unclear. V dropped 6 bases and J dropped 4 bases, with 19 bases sitting between them. The CDR3 sequence is 15 residues long. Germline loops: CDR1 DFQATT, CDR2 SNEGSKA (reference sequence).

The CDR3 sequence: CASSLEGQGPHEQYF. CDR3 nucleotide sequence: TGTGCCAGCAGCTTGGAGGGTCAGGGGCCCCACGAGCAGTACTTC. J is TRBJ2-7 and V is TRBV5-4, with a tentative D call TRBD1 (6 bases). CDR3 size: 15 residues. Trimming pared 0 bases from V and 5 bases from J, leaving 15 bases between. Germline CDR1 and CDR2: SGHNT and YYREEE (reference sequence).

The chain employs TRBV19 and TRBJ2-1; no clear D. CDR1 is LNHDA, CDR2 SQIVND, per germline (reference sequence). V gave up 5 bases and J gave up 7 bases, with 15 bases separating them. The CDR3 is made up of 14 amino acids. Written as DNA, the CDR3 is TGTGCCAGTAGTTCAAGGGCTGAGAAAAATGAGCAGTTCTTC. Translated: CASSSRAEKNEQFF.

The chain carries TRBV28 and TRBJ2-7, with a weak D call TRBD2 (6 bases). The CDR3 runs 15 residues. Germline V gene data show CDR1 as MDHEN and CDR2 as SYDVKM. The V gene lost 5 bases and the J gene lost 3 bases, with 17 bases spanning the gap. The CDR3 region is CASSPHRGGDYEQYF. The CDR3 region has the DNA TGTGCCAGCAGTCCCCACCGGGGCGGGGACTACGAGCAGTACTTC.

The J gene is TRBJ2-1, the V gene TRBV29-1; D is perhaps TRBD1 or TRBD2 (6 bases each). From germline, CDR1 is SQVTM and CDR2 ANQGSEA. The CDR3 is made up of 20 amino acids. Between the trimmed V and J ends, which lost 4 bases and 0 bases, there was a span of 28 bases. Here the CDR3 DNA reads TGCAGCGTTGTACCACCAGGACAGCCTGGGAGGCGGAGCTCCTACAATGAGCAGTTCTTC. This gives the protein CSVVPPGQPGRRSSYNEQFF.

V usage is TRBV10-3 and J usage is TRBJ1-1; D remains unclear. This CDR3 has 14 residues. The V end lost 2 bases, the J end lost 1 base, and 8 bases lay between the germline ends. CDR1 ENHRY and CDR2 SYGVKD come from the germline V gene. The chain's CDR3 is CAISEKAQNTEAFF. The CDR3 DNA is TGTGCCATCAGTGAGAAGGCGCAGAACACTGAAGCTTTCTTT.

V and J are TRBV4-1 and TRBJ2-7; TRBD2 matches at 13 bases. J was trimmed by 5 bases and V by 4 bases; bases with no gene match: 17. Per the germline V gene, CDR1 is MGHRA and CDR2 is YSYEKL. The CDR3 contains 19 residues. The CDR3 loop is CASSPPPGLAGTIPHEQYF. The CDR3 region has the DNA TGCGCCAGCAGCCCCCCCCCGGGACTAGCGGGAACCATTCCCCACGAGCAGTACTTC.

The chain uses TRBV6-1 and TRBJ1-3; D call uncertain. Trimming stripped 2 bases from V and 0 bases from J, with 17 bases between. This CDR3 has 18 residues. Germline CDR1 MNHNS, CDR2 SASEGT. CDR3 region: CASSEWSMDVDSGNTIYF. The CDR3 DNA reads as TGTGCCAGCAGTGAATGGTCGATGGACGTAGACTCTGGAAACACCATATATTTT.

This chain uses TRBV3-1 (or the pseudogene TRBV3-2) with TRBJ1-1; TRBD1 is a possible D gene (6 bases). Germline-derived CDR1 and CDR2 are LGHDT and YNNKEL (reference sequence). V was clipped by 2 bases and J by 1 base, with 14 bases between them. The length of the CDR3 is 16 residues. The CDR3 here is CASSQPRGGANTEAFF. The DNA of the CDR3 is TGTGCCAGCAGCCAACCTCGGGGGGGCGCGAACACTGAAGCTTTCTTT.

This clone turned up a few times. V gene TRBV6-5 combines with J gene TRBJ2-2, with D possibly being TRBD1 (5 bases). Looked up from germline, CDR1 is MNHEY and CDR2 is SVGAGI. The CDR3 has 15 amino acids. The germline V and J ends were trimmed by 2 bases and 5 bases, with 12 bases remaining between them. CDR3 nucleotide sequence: TGTGCCAGCAGTTACAGGGGCAGGCGAACCGGGGAGCTGTTTTTT. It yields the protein CASSYRGRRTGELFF.

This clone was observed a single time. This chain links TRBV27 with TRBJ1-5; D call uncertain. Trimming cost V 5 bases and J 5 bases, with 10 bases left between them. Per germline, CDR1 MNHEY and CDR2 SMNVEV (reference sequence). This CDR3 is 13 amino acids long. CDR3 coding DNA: TGTGCCAGCAGTCCCCGGGAACATCAGCCCCAGCATTTT. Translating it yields CASSPREHQPQHF.

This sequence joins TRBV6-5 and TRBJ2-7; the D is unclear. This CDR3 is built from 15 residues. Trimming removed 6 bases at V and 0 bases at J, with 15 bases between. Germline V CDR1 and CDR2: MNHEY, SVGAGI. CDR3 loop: CASSLAFSSSYEQYF. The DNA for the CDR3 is TGTGCCAGCAGCTTGGCCTTCAGCAGCTCCTACGAGCAGTACTTC.

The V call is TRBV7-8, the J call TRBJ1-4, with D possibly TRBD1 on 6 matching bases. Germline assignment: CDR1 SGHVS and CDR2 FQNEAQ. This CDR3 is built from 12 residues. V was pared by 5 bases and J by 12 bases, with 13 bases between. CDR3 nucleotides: TGTGCCAGCAGCCAGGGCAGGGGAGAACTGTTTTTT. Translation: CASSQGRGELFF.

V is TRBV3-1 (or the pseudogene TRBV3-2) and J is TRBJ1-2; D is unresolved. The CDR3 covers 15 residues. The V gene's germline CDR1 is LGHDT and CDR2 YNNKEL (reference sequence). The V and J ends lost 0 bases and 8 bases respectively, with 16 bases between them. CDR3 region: CASSQDGPARRGYTF. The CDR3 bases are TGTGCCAGCAGCCAAGACGGGCCGGCGAGGCGCGGCTACACCTTC.

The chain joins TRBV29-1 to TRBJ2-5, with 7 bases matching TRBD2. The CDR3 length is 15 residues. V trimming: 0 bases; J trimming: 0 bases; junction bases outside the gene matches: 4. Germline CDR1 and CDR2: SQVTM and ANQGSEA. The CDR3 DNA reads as TGCAGCGTTGAAGACAAGGCGGGAGACCAAGAGACCCAGTACTTC. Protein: CSVEDKAGDQETQYF.

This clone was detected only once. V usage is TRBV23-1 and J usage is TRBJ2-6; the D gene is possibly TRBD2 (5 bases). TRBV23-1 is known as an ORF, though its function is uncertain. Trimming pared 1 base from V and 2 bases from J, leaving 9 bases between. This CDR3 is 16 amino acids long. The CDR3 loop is CASSQWAGAGANVLTF. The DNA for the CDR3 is TGCGCCAGCAGTCAATGGGCCGGGGCTGGGGCCAACGTCCTGACTTTC.

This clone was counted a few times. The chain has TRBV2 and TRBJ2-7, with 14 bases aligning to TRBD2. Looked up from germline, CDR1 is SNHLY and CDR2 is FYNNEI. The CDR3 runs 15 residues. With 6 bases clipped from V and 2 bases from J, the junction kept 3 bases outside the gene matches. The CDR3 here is CASSGTSGSPYEQYF. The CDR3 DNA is TGTGCCAGCAGCGGGACTAGCGGGAGCCCCTACGAGCAGTACTTC. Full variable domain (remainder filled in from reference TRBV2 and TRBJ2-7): EPEVTQTPSHQVTQMGQEVILRCVPISNHLYFYWYRQILGQKVEFLVSFYNNEISEKSEIFDDQFSVERPDGSNFTLKIRSTKLEDSAMYFCASSGTSGSPYEQYFGPGTRLTVT.

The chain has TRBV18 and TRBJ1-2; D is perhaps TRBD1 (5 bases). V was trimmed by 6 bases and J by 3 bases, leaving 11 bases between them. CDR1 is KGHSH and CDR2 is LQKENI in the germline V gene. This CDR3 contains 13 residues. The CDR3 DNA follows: TGTGCCAGCTCCCCAGGGAAAGACTATGGCTACACCTTC. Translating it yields CASSPGKDYGYTF.

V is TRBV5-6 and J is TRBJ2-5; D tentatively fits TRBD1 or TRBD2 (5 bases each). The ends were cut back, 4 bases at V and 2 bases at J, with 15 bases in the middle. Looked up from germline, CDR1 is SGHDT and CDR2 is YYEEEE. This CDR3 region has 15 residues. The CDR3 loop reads CASSPRDAFQETQYF. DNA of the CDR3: TGTGCCAGCAGCCCCCGGGACGCCTTTCAAGAGACCCAGTACTTC.

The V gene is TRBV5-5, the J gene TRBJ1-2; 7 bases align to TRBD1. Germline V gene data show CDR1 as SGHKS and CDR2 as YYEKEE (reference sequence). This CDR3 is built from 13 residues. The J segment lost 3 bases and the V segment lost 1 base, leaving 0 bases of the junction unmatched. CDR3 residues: CASSLTGDYGYTF. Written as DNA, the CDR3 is TGTGCCAGCAGCTTGACAGGGGACTATGGCTACACCTTC.

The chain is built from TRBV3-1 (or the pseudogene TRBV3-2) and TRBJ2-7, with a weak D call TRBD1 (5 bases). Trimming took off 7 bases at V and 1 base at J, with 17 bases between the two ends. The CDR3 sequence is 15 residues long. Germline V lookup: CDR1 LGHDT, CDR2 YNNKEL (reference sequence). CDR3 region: CASTARGQGSYEQYF. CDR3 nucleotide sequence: TGTGCCAGCACCGCCAGAGGCCAGGGTTCCTACGAGCAGTACTTC.

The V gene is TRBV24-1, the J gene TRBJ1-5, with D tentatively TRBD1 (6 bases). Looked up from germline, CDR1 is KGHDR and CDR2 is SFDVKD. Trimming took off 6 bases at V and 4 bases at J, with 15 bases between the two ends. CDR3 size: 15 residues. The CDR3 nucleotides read TGTGCCACCAGTTCTCCAAGGGGGGGTAATCAGCCCCAGCATTTT. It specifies CATSSPRGGNQPQHF.

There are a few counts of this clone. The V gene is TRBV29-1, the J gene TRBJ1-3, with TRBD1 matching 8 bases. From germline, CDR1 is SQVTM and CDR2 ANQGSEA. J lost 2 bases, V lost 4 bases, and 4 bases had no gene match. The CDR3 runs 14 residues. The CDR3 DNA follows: TGCAGCGTTGCCCCGACAGGGGCTGGAAACACCATATATTTT. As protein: CSVAPTGAGNTIYF.

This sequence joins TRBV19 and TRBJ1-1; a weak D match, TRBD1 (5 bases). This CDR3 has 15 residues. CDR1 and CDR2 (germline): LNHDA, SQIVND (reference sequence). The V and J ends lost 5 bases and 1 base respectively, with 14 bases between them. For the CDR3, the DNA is TGTGCCAGTAGTCCCGAGGGGCGGAAGAACACTGAAGCTTTCTTT. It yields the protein CASSPEGRKNTEAFF.

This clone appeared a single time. The CDR3 region is CASSIRLAGEDEQYF. CDR3 DNA: TGCGCCAGCAGCATACGACTAGCGGGAGAGGACGAGCAGTACTTC. This sequence joins TRBV5-1 and TRBJ2-7; 12 nucleotides match TRBD2. CDR1 and CDR2 (germline): SGHRS, YFSETQ. V trimming: 4 bases; J trimming: 5 bases; junction bases outside the gene matches: 7. The CDR3 totals 15 residues.